The TCR beta chain described here comes from a study of blood T cell repertoires in COVID-19. Study background: Samples representing acute and convalescent COVID-19 were sourced from the United States, Italy and Spain. T cells, B-cell-depleted T cells, or PBMCs provided the cDNA or gDNA that served as material.

This CDR3 comprises 14 residues. CDR1 and CDR2 (germline): SEHNR, FQNEAQ (reference sequence). The V end lost 8 bases, the J end lost 0 bases, and 12 bases lay between the germline ends. Methods used by the authors: Estimation of nucleated cell counts relied on the amplification of reference gene primers. Sequencing used immunoSEQ multiplex PCR; TCRdb keeps in-frame clones, though not all of them. That table is the source of V, J and clone size, and D and trimming were worked out from the DNA. The repertoire holds about 230,000 clones, with about 85% as singletons. The sequenced sample consisted of peripheral blood. The V gene is TRBV7-9, the J gene TRBJ2-3; D remains unclear. The clonotype was recovered from a man aged 35-49 years with acute or convalescent COVID-19. The CDR3 nucleotides read TGTGCCAGCTACACAGTAACTAGCACAGATACGCAGTATTTT. It specifies CASYTVTSTDTQYF.